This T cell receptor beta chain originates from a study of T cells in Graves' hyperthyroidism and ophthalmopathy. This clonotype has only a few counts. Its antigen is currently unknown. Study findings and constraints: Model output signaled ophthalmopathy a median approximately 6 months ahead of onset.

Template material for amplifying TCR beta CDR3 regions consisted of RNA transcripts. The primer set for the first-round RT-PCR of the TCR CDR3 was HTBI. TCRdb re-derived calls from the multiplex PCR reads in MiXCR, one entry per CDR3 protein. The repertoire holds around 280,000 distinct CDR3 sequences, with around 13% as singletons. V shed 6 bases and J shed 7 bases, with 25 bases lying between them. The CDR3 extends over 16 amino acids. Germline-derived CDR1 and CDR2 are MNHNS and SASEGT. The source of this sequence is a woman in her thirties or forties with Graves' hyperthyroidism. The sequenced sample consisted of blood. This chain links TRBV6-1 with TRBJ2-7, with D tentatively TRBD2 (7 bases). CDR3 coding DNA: TGTGCCAGCAGGGGGGGTGGGTTCGGGGGGCGAAAGGAGCAGTACTTC. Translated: CASRGGGFGGRKEQYF.